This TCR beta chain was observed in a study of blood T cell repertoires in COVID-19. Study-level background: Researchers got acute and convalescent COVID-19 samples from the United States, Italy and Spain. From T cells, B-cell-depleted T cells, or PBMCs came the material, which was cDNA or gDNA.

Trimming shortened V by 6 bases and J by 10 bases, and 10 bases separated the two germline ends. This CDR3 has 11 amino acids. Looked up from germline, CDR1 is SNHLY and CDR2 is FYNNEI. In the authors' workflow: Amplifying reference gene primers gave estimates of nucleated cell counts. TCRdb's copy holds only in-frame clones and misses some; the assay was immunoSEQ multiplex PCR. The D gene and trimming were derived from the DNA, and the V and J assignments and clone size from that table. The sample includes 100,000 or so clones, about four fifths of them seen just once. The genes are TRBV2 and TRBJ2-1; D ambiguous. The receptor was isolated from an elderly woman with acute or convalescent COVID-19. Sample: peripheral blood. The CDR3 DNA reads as TGTGCCAGCAGCCGACTCCTAGAGCAGTTCTTC. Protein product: CASSRLLEQFF.